This TCR beta chain was retrieved from a study of OX40 agonist ivuxolimab in advanced cancers. General observations from the study: The study did not work out the antigen specificity of the expanded peripheral T cells.

This CDR3 region has 14 residues. Germline V lookup: CDR1 GTSNPN, CDR2 SVGIG (reference sequence). The ends were cut back, 4 bases at V and 4 bases at J, with 16 bases in the middle. This clone was seen just once. Its specificity is unknown. The assay was immunoSEQ multiplex PCR, and TCRdb's table has in-frame clones only and misses some. The data show 50,000 or so clones, over 75% seen once. This clonotype was obtained from an adult with an advanced solid tumor such as melanoma, head and neck, liver or kidney cancer. The chain recombines TRBV30 with TRBJ1-1; D not certain. The sample in question was CD4+ or CD8+ T cells sorted from blood, obtained in a trial of the OX40 agonist ivuxolimab. CDR3 amino acids: CAWTLASVSTEAFF. The CDR3 DNA reads TGTGCCTGGACCCTCGCGAGCGTATCCACTGAAGCTTTCTTT.